What follows are 22 T cell receptor beta chains derived from one specimen sequenced in a study of blood T cell repertoires in COVID-19. Here immunoSEQ multiplex PCR was the method, and the copy in TCRdb shows in-frame clones only, minus some. The repertoire holds a few hundred thousand clones, with about 90% as singletons. The sample was peripheral blood. These receptors were collected from a woman in her 70s with COVID-19, enrolled during active disease.

The rearrangement links TRBV28 to TRBJ2-7, with 7 positions matching TRBD2. The CDR3 is 18 residues long. Germline V gene sequence: CDR1 MDHEN, CDR2 SYDVKM. V trimming: 6 bases; J trimming: 0 bases; junction bases outside the gene matches: 17. CDR3 sequence: CASSTFLLSGASSYEQYF. The CDR3 nucleotides are TGTGCCAGCAGCACATTCCTTCTAAGCGGGGCGAGCTCCTACGAGCAGTACTTC.

This sequence joins TRBV30 and TRBJ1-1; D unresolved. This CDR3 region has 13 residues. The ends were cut back, 2 bases at V and 1 base at J, with 8 bases in the middle. Looked up from germline, CDR1 is GTSNPN and CDR2 is SVGIG (reference sequence). The CDR3 DNA reads as TGTGCCTGGAGTACTCTCCGGAACACTGAAGCTTTCTTT. Encoded protein: CAWSTLRNTEAFF. Complete variable domain (other parts from reference TRBV30 and TRBJ1-1): SQTIHQWPATLVQPVGSPLSLECTVEGTSNPNLYWYRQAAGRGLQLLFYSVGIGQISSEVPQNLSASRPQDRQFILSSKKLLLSDSGFYLCAWSTLRNTEAFFGQGTRLTVV.

The chain has TRBV19 and TRBJ2-1, with TRBD2 identical over 9 bases. The CDR3 consists of 15 residues. V lost 4 bases to trimming and J lost 3 bases; unmatched junction nucleotides: 4. Germline CDR1 reads LNHDA; CDR2 reads SQIVND (reference sequence). CDR3 protein: CASSKTSGNYNEQFF. The CDR3 DNA is TGTGCCAGTAGTAAGACTAGCGGCAACTACAATGAGCAGTTCTTC.

This clone has only a few counts. This chain links TRBV6-5 with TRBJ1-2, with a possible D match to TRBD1 (5 bases). CDR1 is MNHEY and CDR2 is SVGAGI in the germline V gene. The CDR3 totals 14 residues. Trimming stripped 8 bases from V and 5 bases from J, with 18 bases between. DNA of the CDR3: TGTGCCAGCGAGCAAGGAAGGGGTGGGTATGGCTACACCTTC. Translating gives CASEQGRGGYGYTF.

The chain carries TRBV15 and TRBJ1-1; perhaps TRBD1 as D (6 bases). The germline V and J ends were trimmed by 4 bases and 6 bases, with 18 bases remaining between them. The CDR3 runs 15 residues. Germline values: CDR1 LNHNV, CDR2 YYDKDF (reference sequence). CDR3 nucleotides: TGTGCCACCAGCAAGCCCAGGGGAGGGGGATCTGAAGCTTTCTTT. Its translation is CATSKPRGGGSEAFF.

V is TRBV19 and J is TRBJ2-7, with D tentatively TRBD2 (6 bases). CDR3 length equals 15 residues. Deletions cut 3 bases from V and 1 base from J, with 13 bases between. In germline, CDR1 is LNHDA, CDR2 SQIVND (reference sequence). The CDR3 bases are TGTGCCAGTAGTATGCAAGCGGGTGTGTCCTACGAGCAGTACTTC. This encodes CASSMQAGVSYEQYF.

The chain uses TRBV28 and TRBJ1-1; D unresolved. The CDR3 length is 12 residues. The V end was cut by 7 bases, the J end by 2 bases, with 8 bases between. Germline V gene sequence: CDR1 MDHEN, CDR2 SYDVKM. In DNA, the CDR3 is TGTGCCAGCAACGAGCTAAACACTGAAGCTTTCTTT. Translating gives CASNELNTEAFF.

V is TRBV28 and J is TRBJ2-7; 9 nucleotides line up with TRBD1. Germline V lookup: CDR1 MDHEN, CDR2 SYDVKM. With 5 bases clipped from V and 5 bases from J, the junction kept 4 bases outside the gene matches. The CDR3 spans 13 residues. In nucleotides, the CDR3 is TGTGCCAGCAGTGACAGGGGGGGCCACGAGCAGTACTTC. Its protein product is CASSDRGGHEQYF.

This chain connects TRBV27 to TRBJ2-5; TRBD1 matches 8 bases. The germline V gene has CDR1 MNHEY and CDR2 SMNVEV (reference sequence). J lost 4 bases, V lost 8 bases, and 12 bases had no gene match. This CDR3 is built from 15 residues. The CDR3 coding sequence is TGTGCCAGCTCCACACAGGGCAGGGGGCGAGAGACCCAGTACTTC. Protein product: CASSTQGRGRETQYF.

This clone has a single count. The chain joins TRBV18 to TRBJ1-1; D remains ambiguous. Germline lookup yields CDR1 KGHSH and CDR2 LQKENI. The CDR3 contains 15 residues. V was trimmed by 3 bases and J by 0 bases, leaving 11 bases between them. CDR3 in amino acids: CASSPSLTVNTEAFF. The CDR3 nucleotides are TGTGCCAGCTCACCTTCTCTAACTGTGAACACTGAAGCTTTCTTT.

V usage is TRBV28 and J usage is TRBJ1-2; no clear D. The V gene's germline CDR1 is MDHEN and CDR2 SYDVKM. The CDR3 sequence is 10 residues long. V was shortened by 8 bases and J by 7 bases, with 8 bases between the two germline ends. The CDR3 DNA is TGTGCCAGCTCCGGGTCTGGCTACACCTTC. It yields the protein CASSGSGYTF.

The chain combines TRBV23-1 with TRBJ1-5; 8 bases map to TRBD1. TRBV23-1 qualifies as an ORF whose function is uncertain. V lost 5 bases and J lost 5; bases outside the gene matches: 5. The length of the CDR3 is 14 residues. CDR3 sequence: CASSDRGAYQPQHF. The CDR3 nucleotides read TGCGCCAGCAGTGACAGGGGCGCCTATCAGCCCCAGCATTTT.

V is TRBV7-9 and J is TRBJ1-5; unclear D gene. The CDR3 runs 13 residues. With 1 base removed from V and 8 bases from J, the gap between germline ends came to 9 bases. In germline, CDR1 is SEHNR, CDR2 FQNEAQ (reference sequence). The CDR3: CASSLVDSKPQHF. The CDR3 region has the DNA TGTGCCAGCAGCTTAGTCGACTCAAAGCCCCAGCATTTT.

This sequence joins TRBV5-1 and TRBJ1-4; D uncertain. The CDR3 consists of 15 residues. CDR1 is SGHRS, CDR2 YFSETQ, per germline. The V gene lost 1 base and the J gene lost 6 bases, with 13 bases spanning the gap. Written as DNA, the CDR3 is TGCGCCAGCAGCTTGAGTCCGACGGAGTATGAAAAACTGTTTTTT. It yields the protein CASSLSPTEYEKLFF.

The chain combines TRBV11-2 with TRBJ1-5, with 7 bases identical to TRBD1. The CDR3 runs 17 residues. The V segment lost 1 base and the J segment 0 bases; nucleotides outside the gene matches: 6. Germline values: CDR1 SGHAT, CDR2 FQNNGV. DNA of the CDR3: TGTGCCAGCAGCTTAGGGACAGGACCTCATAGCAATCAGCCCCAGCATTTT. It is translated as CASSLGTGPHSNQPQHF. The full variable domain, with the rest looked up from reference TRBV11-2 and TRBJ1-5, is EAGVAQSPRYKIIEKRQSVAFWCNPISGHATLYWYQQILGQGPKLLIQFQNNGVVDDSQLPKDRFSAERLKGVDSTLKIQPAKLEDSAVYLCASSLGTGPHSNQPQHFGDGTRLSIL.

As to this clone: Distinct nucleotide sequences in the sample also encode this CDR3. The chain couples TRBV7-9 to TRBJ1-2; TRBD1 matches at 7 bases. Trimming cost V 2 bases and J 5 bases; bases outside gene matches: 5. The germline gives CDR1 SEHNR, CDR2 FQNEAQ (reference sequence). The CDR3 is 14 amino acids. DNA for the CDR3: TGTGCCAGCAGCTTAAGTCAGGGGGTTTATGGCTACACCTTC. Encoded protein: CASSLSQGVYGYTF.

The rearrangement links TRBV15 to TRBJ2-3; 14 positions agree with TRBD2. Germline CDR1 reads LNHNV; CDR2 reads YYDKDF (reference sequence). With 5 bases clipped from V and 1 base from J, the junction kept 11 bases outside the gene matches. The CDR3 consists of 19 residues. DNA of the CDR3: TGTGCCACCAGCGGGGTGGGACTAGCGGGAGTGTGGGGCACAGATACGCAGTATTTT. Protein sequence: CATSGVGLAGVWGTDTQYF. Drawing the rest from reference TRBV15 and TRBJ2-3, the complete variable domain is DAMVIQNPRYQVTQFGKPVTLSCSQTLNHNVMYWYQQKSSQAPKLLFHYYDKDFNNEADTPDNFQSRRPNTSFCFLDIRSPGLGDTAMYLCATSGVGLAGVWGTDTQYFGPGTRLTVL.

The chain links TRBV7-2 to TRBJ2-7; D remains ambiguous. The CDR3 extends over 16 amino acids. Trimming took 1 base from V and 3 from J, leaving 16 bases between them. In germline, CDR1 is SGHTA, CDR2 FQGNSA. The CDR3 region is CASSLGSDPMGYEQYF. In DNA form, the CDR3 reads TGTGCCAGCAGCTTAGGGAGTGATCCTATGGGCTACGAGCAGTACTTC.

The chain is built from TRBV19 and TRBJ2-2; 8 nucleotides line up with TRBD2. Germline CDR1 LNHDA, CDR2 SQIVND (reference sequence). The CDR3 runs to 14 residues. V was clipped by 4 bases and J by 6 bases; unmatched bases: 4. This CDR3 is CASSTGTRSGELFF. The CDR3 DNA reads TGTGCCAGTAGTACGGGGACTAGGTCCGGGGAGCTGTTTTTT. Full variable domain (remainder filled in from reference TRBV19 and TRBJ2-2): DGGITQSPKYLFRKEGQNVTLSCEQNLNHDAMYWYRQDPGQGLRLIYYSQIVNDFQKGDIAEGYSVSREKKESFPLTVTSAQKNPTAFYLCASSTGTRSGELFFGEGSRLTVL.

The chain couples TRBV11-3 to TRBJ2-7; 7 positions match TRBD1. CDR1 and CDR2 (germline): SGHNT, YENEEA. V gave up 5 bases and J gave up 2 bases; unmatched junction bases: 6. This CDR3 has 14 residues. CDR3 sequence: CASSLRGKTYEQYF. DNA for the CDR3: TGTGCCAGCAGCCTCAGGGGGAAAACCTACGAGCAGTACTTC.

The chain links TRBV6-5 to TRBJ1-4, with TRBD1 as a possible D gene (6 bases). The CDR3 spans 14 residues. Trimming cost V 7 bases and J 2 bases, with 11 bases left between them. Germline CDR1 reads MNHEY; CDR2 reads SVGAGI. DNA of the CDR3: TGTGCCAGCAACAAGGGGGGGACTAATGAAAAACTGTTTTTT. It yields the protein CASNKGGTNEKLFF.

In DNA, the CDR3 is TGTGCCAGCACCGTCAGGGGGACTAACACCGGGGAGCTGTTTTTT. The encoded protein is CASTVRGTNTGELFF. This chain joins TRBV5-4 and TRBJ2-2; D possibly corresponds to TRBD1 (7 bases). The germline V and J ends were trimmed by 6 bases and 2 bases, with 14 bases remaining between them. The CDR3 is 15 amino acids. Germline loops: CDR1 SGHNT, CDR2 YYREEE (reference sequence).